The TCR beta chain under discussion was sequenced for a study of OX40 agonist ivuxolimab in advanced cancers. Study information: Patients were dosed intravenously with ivuxolimab at 0.01 to 10 mg/kg every 2 weeks.

Systemic immunosuppression or autoimmune disease history was grounds to exclude patients. The table came from immunoSEQ multiplex PCR; TCRdb's copy has only in-frame clones and leaves some out. The table lists roughly 92,000 clones, about 84% of them singletons. CDR1 LNHDA and CDR2 SQIVND come from the germline V gene (reference sequence). V lost 1 base and J lost 0; bases outside the gene matches: 3. The CDR3 length is 17 residues. The V call is TRBV19, the J call TRBJ2-4, with 10 bases identical to TRBD2. This receptor was obtained from an adult with an advanced solid tumor such as melanoma, head and neck, liver or kidney cancer. Sequenced material: CD4+ or CD8+ T cells sorted from blood, taken in a trial of the OX40 agonist ivuxolimab. The CDR3 region is CASSIGTSGVAKNIQYF. The DNA for the CDR3 is TGTGCCAGTAGTATAGGGACTAGCGGTGTAGCCAAAAACATTCAGTACTTC. Full variable domain (missing parts from reference TRBV19 and TRBJ2-4): DGGITQSPKYLFRKEGQNVTLSCEQNLNHDAMYWYRQDPGQGLRLIYYSQIVNDFQKGDIAEGYSVSREKKESFPLTVTSAQKNPTAFYLCASSIGTSGVAKNIQYFGAGTRLSVL.